These 3 T cell receptor beta chains were all obtained from the same sample, sequenced in a study of cytomegalovirus exposure and HLA in healthy donors (dated by TCRdb to 2016 to 2017). The receptor library was made with the immunoSEQ multiplex PCR assay. The multiplex PCR relied on a mix of 60 forward primers for TCR Vbeta segments and 13 reverse primers for TCR Jbeta segments. TCRdb limited this immuneACCESS table to in-frame rearrangements with V and J called. A share of clones is missing; checked studies link under half to unresolved V genes, and the rest is unexplained. Here the sample has 95,000 to 110,000 clones; around 10% occur a single time. 5% to 6.5% of the sample belongs to the ten largest clones. The material sequenced was PBMCs. These receptors were taken from a man in his forties or fifties in good health and CMV-seropositive.

A few counts support this clone. Other DNA sequences in this specimen translate into the identical CDR3. The chain is built from TRBV4-2 and TRBJ2-7, with TRBD2 matching over 14 bases. Trimming at V came to 1 base and at J to 4 bases, leaving 0 bases not matched to a gene. CDR3 length equals 15 residues. Germline V gene sequence: CDR1 LGHNA, CDR2 YNFKEQ. The CDR3, as DNA: TGTGCCAGCAGCCAAGGACTAGCGGGGGGGTACGAGCAGTACTTC. It yields the protein CASSQGLAGGYEQYF.

The chain joins TRBV18 to TRBJ2-5; no clear D. Germline V gene sequence: CDR1 KGHSH, CDR2 LQKENI. The CDR3 extends over 14 amino acids. Trimming shortened V by 1 base and J by 5 bases, and 11 bases separated the two germline ends. The CDR3 bases are TGTGCCAGCTCACCACTAGTGTTTTCGGAGACCCAGTACTTC. Amino acids: CASSPLVFSETQYF.

The V gene is TRBV10-3, the J gene TRBJ1-1; no reliable D call. V was trimmed by 3 bases and J by 7 bases, leaving 6 bases between them. The germline gives CDR1 ENHRY, CDR2 SYGVKD. CDR3 length: 11 amino acids. CDR3 DNA: TGTGCCATCAGTGACGGGAGTGAAGCTTTCTTT. This codes for CAISDGSEAFF.